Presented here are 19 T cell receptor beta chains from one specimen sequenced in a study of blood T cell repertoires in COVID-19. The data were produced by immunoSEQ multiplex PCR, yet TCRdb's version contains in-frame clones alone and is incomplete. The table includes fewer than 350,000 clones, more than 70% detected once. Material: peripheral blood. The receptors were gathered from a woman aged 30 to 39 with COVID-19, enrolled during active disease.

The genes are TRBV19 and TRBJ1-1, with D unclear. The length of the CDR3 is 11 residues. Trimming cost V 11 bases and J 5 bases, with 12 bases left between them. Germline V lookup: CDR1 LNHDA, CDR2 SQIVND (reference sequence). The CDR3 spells CALSRGTEAFF. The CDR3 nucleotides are TGTGCCCTAAGCCGAGGTACTGAAGCTTTCTTT.

The CDR3 DNA reads as TGCAGCGCGACTTCGAACACCGGGGAGCTGTTTTTT. Its protein product is CSATSNTGELFF. This chain uses TRBV29-1 with TRBJ2-2, with D hard to call. Germline values: CDR1 SQVTM, CDR2 ANQGSEA. This CDR3 is 12 amino acids long. V lost 7 bases, J lost 0 bases, and 6 bases lay in between.

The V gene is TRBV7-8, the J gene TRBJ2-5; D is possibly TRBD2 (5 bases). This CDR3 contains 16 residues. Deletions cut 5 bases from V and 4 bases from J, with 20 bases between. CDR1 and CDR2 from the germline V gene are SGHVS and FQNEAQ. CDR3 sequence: CASSLPFRLGGETQYF. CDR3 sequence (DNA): TGTGCCAGCAGCCTCCCCTTTAGGCTTGGAGGAGAGACCCAGTACTTC.

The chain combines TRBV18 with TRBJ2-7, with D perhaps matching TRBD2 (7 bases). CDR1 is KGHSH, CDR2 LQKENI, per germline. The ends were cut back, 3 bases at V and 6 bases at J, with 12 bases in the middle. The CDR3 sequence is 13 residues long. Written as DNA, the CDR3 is TGTGCCAGCTCACCGGGGGGGGGCGGCGAGCAGTACGTC. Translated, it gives CASSPGGGGEQYV.

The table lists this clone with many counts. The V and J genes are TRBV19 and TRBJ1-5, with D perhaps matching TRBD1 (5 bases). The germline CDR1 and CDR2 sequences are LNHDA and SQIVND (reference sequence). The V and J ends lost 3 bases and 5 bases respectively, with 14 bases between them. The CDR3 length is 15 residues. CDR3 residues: CASSIGTGFDQPQHF. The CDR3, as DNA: TGTGCCAGTAGTATTGGTACAGGTTTCGATCAGCCCCAGCATTTT. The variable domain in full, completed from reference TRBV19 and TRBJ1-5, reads DGGITQSPKYLFRKEGQNVTLSCEQNLNHDAMYWYRQDPGQGLRLIYYSQIVNDFQKGDIAEGYSVSREKKESFPLTVTSAQKNPTAFYLCASSIGTGFDQPQHFGDGTRLSIL.

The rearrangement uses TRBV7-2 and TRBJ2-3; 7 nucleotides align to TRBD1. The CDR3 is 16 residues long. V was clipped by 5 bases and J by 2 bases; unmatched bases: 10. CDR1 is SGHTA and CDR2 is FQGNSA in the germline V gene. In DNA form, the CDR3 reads TGTGCCAGCAGCCCACTGGGACAGCTGAACACAGATACGCAGTATTTT. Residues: CASSPLGQLNTDTQYF.

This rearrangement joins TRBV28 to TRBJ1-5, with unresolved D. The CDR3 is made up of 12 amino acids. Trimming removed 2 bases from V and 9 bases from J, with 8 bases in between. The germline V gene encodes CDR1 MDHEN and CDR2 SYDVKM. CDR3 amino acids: CASSLGEGPQHF. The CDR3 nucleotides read TGTGCCAGCAGTTTAGGGGAGGGGCCCCAGCATTTT.

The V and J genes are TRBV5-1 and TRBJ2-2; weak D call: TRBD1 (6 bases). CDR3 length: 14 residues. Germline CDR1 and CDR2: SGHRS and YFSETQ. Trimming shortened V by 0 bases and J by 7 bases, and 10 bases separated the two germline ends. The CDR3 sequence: CASSLGYRDGELFF. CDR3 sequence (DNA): TGCGCCAGCAGCTTGGGATACAGGGACGGGGAGCTGTTTTTT.

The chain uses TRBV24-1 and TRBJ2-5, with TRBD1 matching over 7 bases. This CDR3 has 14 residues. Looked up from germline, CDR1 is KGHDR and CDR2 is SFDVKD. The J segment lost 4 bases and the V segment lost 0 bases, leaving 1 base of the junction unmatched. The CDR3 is CATSDLAGGETQYF. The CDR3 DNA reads TGTGCCACCAGTGATTTGGCAGGGGGAGAGACCCAGTACTTC.

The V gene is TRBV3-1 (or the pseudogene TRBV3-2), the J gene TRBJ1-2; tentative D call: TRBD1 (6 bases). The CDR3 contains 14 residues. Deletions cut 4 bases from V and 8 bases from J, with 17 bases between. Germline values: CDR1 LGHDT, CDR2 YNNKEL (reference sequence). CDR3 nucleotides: TGTGCCAGCAGCCGACAGGACACTAAGGAAGGCTACACCTTC. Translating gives CASSRQDTKEGYTF.

CDR3 protein: CASSWDRDSDTQYF. In nucleotides, the CDR3 is TGTGCCAGCAGTTGGGACAGAGACTCAGATACGCAGTATTTT. The V call is TRBV2, the J call TRBJ2-3; 7 bases line up with TRBD1. The CDR3 runs to 14 residues. With 5 bases clipped from V and 4 bases from J, the junction kept 6 bases outside the gene matches. In germline, CDR1 is SNHLY, CDR2 FYNNEI. The full variable domain, completed using reference TRBV2 and TRBJ2-3, is EPEVTQTPSHQVTQMGQEVILRCVPISNHLYFYWYRQILGQKVEFLVSFYNNEISEKSEIFDDQFSVERPDGSNFTLKIRSTKLEDSAMYFCASSWDRDSDTQYFGPGTRLTVL.

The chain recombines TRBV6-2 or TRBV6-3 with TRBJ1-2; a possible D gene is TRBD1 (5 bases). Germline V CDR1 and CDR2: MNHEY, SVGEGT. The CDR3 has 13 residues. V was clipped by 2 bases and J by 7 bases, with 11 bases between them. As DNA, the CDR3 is TGTGCCAGCAGTTACCGGGCAGGGCTTGGCTACACCTTC. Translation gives CASSYRAGLGYTF.

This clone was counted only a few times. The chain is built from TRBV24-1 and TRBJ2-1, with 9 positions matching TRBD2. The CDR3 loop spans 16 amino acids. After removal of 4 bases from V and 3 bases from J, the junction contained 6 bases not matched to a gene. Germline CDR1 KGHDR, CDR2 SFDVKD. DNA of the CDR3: TGTGCCACCAGTGACCCGCTAGCGGGGAGCTACAATGAGCAGTTCTTC. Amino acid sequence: CATSDPLAGSYNEQFF.

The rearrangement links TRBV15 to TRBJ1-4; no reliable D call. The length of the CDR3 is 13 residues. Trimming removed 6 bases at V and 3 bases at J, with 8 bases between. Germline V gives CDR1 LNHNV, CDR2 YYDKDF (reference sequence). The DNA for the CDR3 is TGTGCCACCAGGGCGGGTTCTAATGAAAAACTGTTTTTT. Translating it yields CATRAGSNEKLFF.

In nucleotides, the CDR3 is TGTGCCAGCAGCCCGACAGGGGAGACGACCCAGTACTTC. It codes for CASSPTGETTQYF. The rearrangement links TRBV11-2 to TRBJ2-5, with TRBD1 matching 8 bases. J was trimmed by 7 bases and V by 5 bases; bases with no gene match: 6. The germline gives CDR1 SGHAT, CDR2 FQNNGV. This CDR3 region has 13 residues.

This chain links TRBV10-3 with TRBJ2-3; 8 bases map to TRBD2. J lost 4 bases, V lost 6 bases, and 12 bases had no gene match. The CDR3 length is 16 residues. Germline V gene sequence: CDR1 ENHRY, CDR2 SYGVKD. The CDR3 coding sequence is TGTGCCATCAGCCTTAATGCGGGGGGCCAGGCAGATACGCAGTATTTT. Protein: CAISLNAGGQADTQYF.

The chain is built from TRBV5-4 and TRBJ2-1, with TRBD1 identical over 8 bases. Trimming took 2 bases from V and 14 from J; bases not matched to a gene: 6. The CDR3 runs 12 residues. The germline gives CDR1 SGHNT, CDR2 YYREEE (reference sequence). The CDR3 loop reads CASSFGTGKKFF. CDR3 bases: TGTGCCAGCAGCTTTGGGACAGGCAAAAAGTTCTTC.

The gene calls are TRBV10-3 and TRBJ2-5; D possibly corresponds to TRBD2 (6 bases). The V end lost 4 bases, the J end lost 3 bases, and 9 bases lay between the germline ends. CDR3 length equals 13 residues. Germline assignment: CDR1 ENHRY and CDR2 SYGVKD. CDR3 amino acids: CAISGPGEETQYF. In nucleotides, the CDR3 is TGTGCCATCAGTGGGCCGGGAGAAGAGACCCAGTACTTC.

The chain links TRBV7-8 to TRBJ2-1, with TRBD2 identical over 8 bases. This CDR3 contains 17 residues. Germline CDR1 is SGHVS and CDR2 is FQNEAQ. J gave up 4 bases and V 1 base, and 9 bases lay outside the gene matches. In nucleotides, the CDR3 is TGTGCCAGCAGCTTAGTCCCCCGCGGGGGGCTATACAATGAGCAGTTCTTC. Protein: CASSLVPRGGLYNEQFF. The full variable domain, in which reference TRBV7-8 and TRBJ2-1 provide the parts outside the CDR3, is GAGVSQSPRYKVAKRGQDVALRCDPISGHVSLFWYQQALGQGPEFLTYFQNEAQLDKSGLPSDRFFAERPEGSVSTLKIQRTQQEDSAVYLCASSLVPRGGLYNEQFFGPGTRLTVL.